This T cell receptor (beta chain) derives from a study of cytomegalovirus exposure and HLA in healthy donors. Study-wide findings and caveats: Confirmation was obtained in vitro that a few CMV-associated chains are specific for CMV antigens. Cytomegalovirus-associated TCR beta chains were listed, numbering roughly 150.

This clone came up once. Its antigen remains unknown. The primer mix had 60 Vbeta and 13 Jbeta primers. Using immunoSEQ multiplex PCR, the repertoire was profiled, and TCRdb retains in-frame clones only, with some absent. This sample has around 110,000 clones, with around three quarters found just once. The CDR3 has 14 residues. Germline lookup yields CDR1 SGHKS and CDR2 YYEKEE (reference sequence). V lost 1 base and J 1 base, leaving 7 bases between the germline ends. The sample consisted of PBMCs. The TCR originated in a man aged 25 to 40 in good health and CMV-seropositive. This chain connects TRBV5-5 to TRBJ2-3; D call uncertain. The CDR3 region is CASSLNSRTDTQYF. The CDR3 DNA reads as TGTGCCAGCAGCTTGAACAGCCGCACAGATACGCAGTATTTT.